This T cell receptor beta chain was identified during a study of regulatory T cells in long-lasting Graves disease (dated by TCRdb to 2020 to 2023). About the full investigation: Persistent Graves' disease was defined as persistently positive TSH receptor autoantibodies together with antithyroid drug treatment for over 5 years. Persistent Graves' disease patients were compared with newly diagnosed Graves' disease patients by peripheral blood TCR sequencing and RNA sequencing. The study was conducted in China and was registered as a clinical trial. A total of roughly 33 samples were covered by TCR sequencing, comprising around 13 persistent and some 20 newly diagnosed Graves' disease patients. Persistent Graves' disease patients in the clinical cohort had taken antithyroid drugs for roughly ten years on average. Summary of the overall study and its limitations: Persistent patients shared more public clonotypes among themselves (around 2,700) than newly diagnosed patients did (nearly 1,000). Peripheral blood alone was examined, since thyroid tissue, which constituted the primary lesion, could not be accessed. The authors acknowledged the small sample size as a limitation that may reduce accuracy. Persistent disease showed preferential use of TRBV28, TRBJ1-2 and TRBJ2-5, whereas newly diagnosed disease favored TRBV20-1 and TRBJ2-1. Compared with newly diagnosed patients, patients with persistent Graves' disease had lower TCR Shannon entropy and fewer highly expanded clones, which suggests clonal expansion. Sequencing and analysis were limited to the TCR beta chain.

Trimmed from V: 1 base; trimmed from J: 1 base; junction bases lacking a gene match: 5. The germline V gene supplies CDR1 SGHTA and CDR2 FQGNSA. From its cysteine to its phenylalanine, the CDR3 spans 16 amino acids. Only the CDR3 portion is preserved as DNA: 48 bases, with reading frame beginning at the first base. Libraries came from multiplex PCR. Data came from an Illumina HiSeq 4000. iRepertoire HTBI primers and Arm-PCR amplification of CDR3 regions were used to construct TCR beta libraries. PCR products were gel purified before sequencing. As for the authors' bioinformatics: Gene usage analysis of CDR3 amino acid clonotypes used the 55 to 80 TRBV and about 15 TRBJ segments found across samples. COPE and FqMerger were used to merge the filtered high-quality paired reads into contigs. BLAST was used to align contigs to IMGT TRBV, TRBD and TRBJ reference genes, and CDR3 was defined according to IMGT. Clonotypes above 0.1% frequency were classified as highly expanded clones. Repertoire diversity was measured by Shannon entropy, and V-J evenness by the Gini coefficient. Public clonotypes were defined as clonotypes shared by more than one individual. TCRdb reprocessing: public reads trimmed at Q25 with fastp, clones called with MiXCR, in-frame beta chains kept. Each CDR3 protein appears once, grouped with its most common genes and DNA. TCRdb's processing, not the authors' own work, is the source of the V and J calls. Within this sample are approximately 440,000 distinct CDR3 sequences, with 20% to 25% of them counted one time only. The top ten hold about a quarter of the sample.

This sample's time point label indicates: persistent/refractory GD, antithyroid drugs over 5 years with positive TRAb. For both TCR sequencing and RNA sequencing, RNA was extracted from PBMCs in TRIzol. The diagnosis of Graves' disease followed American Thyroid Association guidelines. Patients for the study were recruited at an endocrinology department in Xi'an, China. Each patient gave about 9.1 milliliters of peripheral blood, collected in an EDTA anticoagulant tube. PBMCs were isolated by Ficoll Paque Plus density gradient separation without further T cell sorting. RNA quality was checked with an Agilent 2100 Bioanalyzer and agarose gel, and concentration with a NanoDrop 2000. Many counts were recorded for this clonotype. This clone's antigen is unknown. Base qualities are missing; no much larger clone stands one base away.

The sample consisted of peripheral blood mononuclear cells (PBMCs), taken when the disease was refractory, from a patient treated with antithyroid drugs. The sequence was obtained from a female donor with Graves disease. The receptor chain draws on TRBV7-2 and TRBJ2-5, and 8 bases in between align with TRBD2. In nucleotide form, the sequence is TGTGCCAGCAGCTTAGTTGGTAGCGGGATCCAAGAGACCCAGTACTTC. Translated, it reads CASSLVGSGIQETQYF.